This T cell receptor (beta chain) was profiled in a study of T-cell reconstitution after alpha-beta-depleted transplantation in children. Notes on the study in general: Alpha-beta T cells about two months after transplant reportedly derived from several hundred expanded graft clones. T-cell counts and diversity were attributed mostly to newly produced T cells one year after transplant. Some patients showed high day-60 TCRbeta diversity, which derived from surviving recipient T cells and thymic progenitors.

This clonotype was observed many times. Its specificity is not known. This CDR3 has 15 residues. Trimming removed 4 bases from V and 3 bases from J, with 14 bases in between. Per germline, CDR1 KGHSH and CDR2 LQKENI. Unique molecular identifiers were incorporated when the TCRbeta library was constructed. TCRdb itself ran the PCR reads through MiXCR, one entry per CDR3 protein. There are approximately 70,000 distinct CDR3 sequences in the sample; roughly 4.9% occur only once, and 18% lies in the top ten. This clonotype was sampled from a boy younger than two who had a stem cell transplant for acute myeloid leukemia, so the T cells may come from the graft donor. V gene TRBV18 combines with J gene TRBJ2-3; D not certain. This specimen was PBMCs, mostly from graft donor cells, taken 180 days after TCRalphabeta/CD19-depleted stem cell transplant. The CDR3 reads CASSQLGQNTDTQYF. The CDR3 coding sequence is TGTGCCAGCTCACAGCTCGGGCAAAATACAGATACGCAGTATTTT.